These 18 T cell receptor beta chains were all obtained from the same sample, sequenced in a study of cytomegalovirus exposure and HLA in healthy donors. 60 Vbeta and 13 Jbeta primers were used in PCR. Measured with immunoSEQ multiplex PCR; TCRdb has only the in-frame clones, and not every one. The sample contains about 92,000 clones, less than 70% of which appear only once. Sequencing used PBMCs. The origin of the receptors is a man in his fifties in good health and CMV-seronegative.

CDR3 sequence reads: CASSSVTLYTGELFF. The CDR3 coding sequence is TGTGCCAGCAGTTCAGTGACTCTGTACACCGGGGAGCTGTTTTTT. The V call is TRBV27, the J call TRBJ2-2, with no clear D. V was cut by 4 bases and J by 3 bases, with 12 bases left in between. The CDR3 spans 15 residues. The V gene's germline CDR1 is MNHEY and CDR2 SMNVEV (reference sequence).

V and J are TRBV5-1 and TRBJ2-7; TRBD1 aligns across 7 bases. Germline CDR1 is SGHRS and CDR2 is YFSETQ. The CDR3 length is 14 residues. The V and J ends lost 3 bases and 1 base, in that order; junction bases with no gene match: 4. CDR3 sequence (DNA): TGCGCCAGCAGCTGGACAGGACCTTCCTACGAGCAGTACTTC. Its protein is CASSWTGPSYEQYF.

V usage is TRBV6-1 and J usage is TRBJ2-7, with D perhaps matching TRBD1 (6 bases). The germline V gene encodes CDR1 MNHNS and CDR2 SASEGT. The V end was cut by 5 bases, the J end by 0 bases, with 14 bases between. This CDR3 has 15 residues. CDR3 in DNA: TGTGCCAGCAGTCAGGGGTTGGGGAGCTCCTACGAGCAGTACTTC. Amino acids: CASSQGLGSSYEQYF.

The chain carries TRBV5-4 and TRBJ2-5, with D tentatively TRBD2 (6 bases). Germline V lookup: CDR1 SGHNT, CDR2 YYREEE (reference sequence). CDR3 length: 13 residues. Trimming stripped 10 bases from V and 1 base from J, with 14 bases between. The CDR3 region is CAARAGPQETQYF. Written as DNA, the CDR3 is TGTGCCGCCCGGGCGGGACCCCAAGAGACCCAGTACTTC.

This clone was found a few times. V gene TRBV19 combines with J gene TRBJ1-5; D not resolved. Trimming pared 2 bases from V and 9 bases from J, leaving 8 bases between. The CDR3 totals 12 residues. Germline lookup yields CDR1 LNHDA and CDR2 SQIVND (reference sequence). CDR3 coding DNA: TGTGCCAGTAGTATAAAGTACGGGCCCCAGCATTTT. This codes for CASSIKYGPQHF.

The chain is built from TRBV28 and TRBJ2-2, with no clear D. Between the trimmed V and J ends, which lost 5 bases and 7 bases, there was a span of 14 bases. This CDR3 is built from 14 residues. The germline CDR1 and CDR2 sequences are MDHEN and SYDVKM. CDR3 region: CASSQYPRFGELFF. DNA of the CDR3: TGTGCCAGCAGTCAATACCCGAGGTTCGGGGAGCTGTTTTTT. The full variable domain, in which reference TRBV28 and TRBJ2-2 provide the parts outside the CDR3, is DVKVTQSSRYLVKRTGEKVFLECVQDMDHENMFWYRQDPGLGLRLIYFSYDVKMKEKGDIPEGYSVSREKKERFSLILESASTNQTSMYLCASSQYPRFGELFFGEGSRLTVL.

This chain links TRBV28 with TRBJ1-5, with TRBD1 matching over 7 bases. This CDR3 region has 15 residues. Germline V gene data show CDR1 as MDHEN and CDR2 as SYDVKM. V shed 7 bases, J shed 3 bases, and the junction held 9 bases outside the gene matches. The CDR3 here is CASTRGRRNNQPQHF. The CDR3 DNA reads TGTGCCAGCACCAGGGGGAGACGGAACAATCAGCCCCAGCATTTT.

The chain couples TRBV6-6 to TRBJ1-2, with 7 bases fitting TRBD1. The V segment lost 2 bases and the J segment 0 bases; nucleotides outside the gene matches: 3. Germline V CDR1 and CDR2: MNHNY, SVGAGI (reference sequence). The CDR3 is made up of 15 amino acids. The CDR3 coding sequence is TGTGCCAGCAGTTACCGCGGACAGGCTAACTATGGCTACACCTTC. Translating it yields CASSYRGQANYGYTF.

The chain joins TRBV4-2 to TRBJ1-2; TRBD1 is a possible D gene (5 bases). V lost 4 bases to trimming and J lost 3 bases, with 18 bases between them. The CDR3 loop spans 16 amino acids. CDR1 and CDR2 from the germline V gene are LGHNA and YNFKEQ. CDR3 DNA: TGTGCCAGCAGCCCAGCGGGGCGGGGGGACGACTATGGCTACACCTTC. This encodes CASSPAGRGDDYGYTF.

The rearrangement uses TRBV12-5 and TRBJ2-5; perhaps TRBD1 as D (5 bases). This CDR3 has 14 amino acids. V gave up 5 bases and J gave up 2 bases, with 12 bases separating them. Germline CDR1 reads LGHNT; CDR2 reads FRNRAP. The CDR3 bases are TGTGCTAGTGGTCGACCAGGGTGGCAAGAGACCCAGTACTTC. Its protein is CASGRPGWQETQYF.

V and J are TRBV20-1 and TRBJ1-1; no definite D call. CDR1 DFQATT and CDR2 SNEGSKA come from the germline V gene (reference sequence). This CDR3 contains 10 residues. Trimming cost V 7 bases and J 1 base, with 4 bases left between them. This chain's CDR3 is CSVKNTEAFF. CDR3 nucleotides: TGCAGTGTTAAGAACACTGAAGCTTTCTTT.

The chain has TRBV5-4 and TRBJ2-5; 7 nucleotides match TRBD1. This CDR3 comprises 14 residues. Germline CDR1 and CDR2: SGHNT and YYREEE (reference sequence). The V and J ends lost 4 bases and 2 bases, in that order; junction bases with no gene match: 5. CDR3 protein: CASSPGTEQETQYF. DNA of the CDR3: TGTGCCAGCAGCCCTGGGACAGAACAAGAGACCCAGTACTTC.

The chain employs TRBV7-3 and TRBJ1-1; 9 nucleotides line up with TRBD1. There are 16 residues in the CDR3. Per the germline V gene, CDR1 is SGHTA and CDR2 is FQGTGA. V lost 4 bases, J lost 4 bases, and 10 bases stayed unmatched. The CDR3 region is CASSSLPGQGFTEAFF. The CDR3 region has the DNA TGTGCCAGCAGCTCACTACCGGGACAGGGTTTCACTGAAGCTTTCTTT.

This clone was observed a handful of times. The CDR3 spells CASSPDRGLDTYV. In DNA form, the CDR3 reads TGTGCCAGCAGTCCCGACAGGGGGCTCGACACGTACGTC. V is TRBV2 and J is TRBJ2-7; 10 nucleotides align to TRBD1. The CDR3 loop spans 13 amino acids. Germline V gives CDR1 SNHLY, CDR2 FYNNEI. The trim removed 5 bases at V and 12 bases at J, leaving 10 bases unmatched.

The genes are TRBV11-1 and TRBJ2-2, with D hard to call. V shed 3 bases and J shed 5 bases, with 7 bases lying between them. CDR3 size: 13 residues. Germline CDR1 SGHAT, CDR2 FQDESV (reference sequence). CDR3 coding DNA: TGTGCCAGCAGCTTTGCGGTTACCGGGGAGCTGTTTTTT. Translated, it gives CASSFAVTGELFF.

The chain combines TRBV19 with TRBJ1-4; D unresolved. The germline V and J ends were trimmed by 5 bases and 3 bases, with 16 bases remaining between them. The CDR3 extends over 16 amino acids. Germline values: CDR1 LNHDA, CDR2 SQIVND (reference sequence). This CDR3 reads CASSPSPTVANEKLFF. The DNA of the CDR3 is TGTGCCAGTAGTCCCTCCCCTACGGTAGCTAATGAAAAACTGTTTTTT.

As to this clone: It is likely a read error, because the conserved phenylalanine at the end of the CDR3 is missing. The gene calls are TRBV9 and TRBJ1-2; TRBD1 might be the D (6 bases). Trimming removed 0 bases at V and 5 bases at J, with 14 bases between. The CDR3 is made up of 15 amino acids. Germline V gene data show CDR1 as SGDLS and CDR2 as YYNGEE. CDR3 in amino acids: CASSVAPGRGYGYTV. DNA of the CDR3: TGTGCCAGCAGCGTAGCCCCGGGGAGGGGGTATGGCTACACCGTC.

This clone came up a few times. The chain recombines TRBV28 with TRBJ1-1, with 7 bases lining up with TRBD1. The trim removed 6 bases at V and 0 bases at J, leaving 4 bases unmatched. Germline loops: CDR1 MDHEN, CDR2 SYDVKM. The CDR3 sequence is 14 residues long. CDR3 DNA: TGTGCCAGCAGCCCGGGACAGATGAACACTGAAGCTTTCTTT. Protein: CASSPGQMNTEAFF.